A selection of T cell receptor beta chains follows, all from one sample in a study of Graves' ophthalmopathy and Graves' hyperthyroidism. TCRdb re-called the multiplex PCR reads with MiXCR, one entry per CDR3 protein. The sample has 300,000 to 400,000 distinct CDR3 sequences; roughly 15% are singletons. Material for sequencing was peripheral blood. These receptor sequences come from an adult man with Graves' ophthalmopathy. Each CDR3 is given with its conserved first and last residue. The D gene is left open where the match is weak. Size is stated for part of the rows, as once, few or many counts, or as a class when the clone is expanded.

d_call: TRBD1; cdr3_length: 14; clone_size: many; j_call: TRBJ1-2; v_call: TRBV2; cdr3_aa: CASTRDRTNYGYTF; cdr3_nt: TGTGCCAGCACCCGGGACAGAACTAACTATGGCTACACCTTC
d_call: .; cdr3_length: 16; clone_size: many; j_call: TRBJ2-7; v_call: TRBV20-1; cdr3_aa: CSARGFDEEIPYEQYF; cdr3_nt: TGCAGTGCTAGAGGATTTGACGAGGAGATCCCCTACGAGCAGTACTTC
d_call: TRBD1; cdr3_length: 13; clone_size: .; j_call: TRBJ1-1; v_call: TRBV19; cdr3_aa: CASRTGTATEAFF; cdr3_nt: TGTGCCAGTAGAACTGGGACAGCCACTGAAGCTTTCTTT
d_call: .; cdr3_length: 17; clone_size: many; j_call: TRBJ1-3; v_call: TRBV6-2/TRBV6-3; cdr3_aa: CASSRLWDTFSGNTIYF; cdr3_nt: TGTGCCAGCAGTCGACTTTGGGACACTTTCTCTGGAAACACCATATATTTT
d_call: .; cdr3_length: 17; clone_size: many; j_call: TRBJ1-6; v_call: TRBV6-2/TRBV6-3; cdr3_aa: CASSYSVGQPLDSPLHF; cdr3_nt: TGTGCCAGCAGTTACTCCGTTGGACAGCCTCTTGATTCACCCCTCCACTTT
d_call: .; cdr3_length: 11; clone_size: many; j_call: TRBJ2-7; v_call: TRBV11-2; cdr3_aa: CASSLEYEQYF; cdr3_nt: TGTGCCAGCAGCTTAGAGTACGAGCAGTACTTC
d_call: .; cdr3_length: 13; clone_size: many; j_call: TRBJ1-1; v_call: TRBV29-1; cdr3_aa: CSVDGGENTEAFF; cdr3_nt: TGCAGCGTTGACGGCGGGGAGAACACTGAAGCTTTCTTT
d_call: .; cdr3_length: 15; clone_size: .; j_call: TRBJ2-2; v_call: TRBV20-1; cdr3_aa: CSASDVDIHTGELFF; cdr3_nt: TGCAGTGCGAGTGATGTGGATATTCACACCGGGGAGCTGTTTTTT
d_call: TRBD1; cdr3_length: 15; clone_size: many; j_call: TRBJ2-5; v_call: TRBV7-2; cdr3_aa: CASSATGQDQETQYF; cdr3_nt: TGTGCCAGCAGCGCCACAGGACAGGACCAAGAGACCCAGTACTTC
d_call: TRBD1; cdr3_length: 16; clone_size: many; j_call: TRBJ1-1; v_call: TRBV14; cdr3_aa: CASSQEGTGTGPEAFF; cdr3_nt: TGTGCCAGCAGCCAAGAGGGTACAGGGACAGGGCCTGAAGCTTTCTTT
d_call: .; cdr3_length: 13; clone_size: many; j_call: TRBJ1-1; v_call: TRBV5-1; cdr3_aa: CASSLAHNTEAFF; cdr3_nt: TGCGCCAGCAGCTTGGCCCATAACACTGAAGCTTTCTTT
d_call: TRBD1; cdr3_length: 12; clone_size: many; j_call: TRBJ1-2; v_call: TRBV2; cdr3_aa: CASSQTGNGYTF; cdr3_nt: TGTGCCAGCAGCCAGACAGGGAATGGCTACACCTTC
d_call: .; cdr3_length: 15; clone_size: many; j_call: TRBJ2-5; v_call: TRBV19; cdr3_aa: CASSIVPGGWETQYF; cdr3_nt: TGTGCCAGTAGTATAGTCCCCGGAGGATGGGAGACCCAGTACTTC
d_call: .; cdr3_length: 12; clone_size: many; j_call: TRBJ2-5; v_call: TRBV6-2/TRBV6-3; cdr3_aa: CASRRVSGTQYF; cdr3_nt: TGTGCCAGCAGAAGGGTTAGCGGGACCCAGTACTTC
d_call: .; cdr3_length: 13; clone_size: many; j_call: TRBJ1-2; v_call: TRBV7-9; cdr3_aa: CASSFANFYGYTF; cdr3_nt: TGTGCCAGCAGCTTTGCGAATTTCTATGGCTACACCTTC
d_call: TRBD1; cdr3_length: 14; clone_size: .; j_call: TRBJ2-7; v_call: TRBV6-2/TRBV6-3; cdr3_aa: CASSRSTGLGEQYF; cdr3_nt: TGTGCCAGCAGTCGTTCGACAGGGTTGGGCGAGCAGTACTTC
d_call: .; cdr3_length: 13; clone_size: once; j_call: TRBJ2-7; v_call: TRBV15; cdr3_aa: CATSIDLSYEQSF; cdr3_nt: TGTGCCACCAGCATAGATCTCTCATACGAGCAGTCCTTC
d_call: TRBD2; cdr3_length: 13; clone_size: many; j_call: TRBJ2-5; v_call: TRBV20-1; cdr3_aa: CSATLAGEETQYF; cdr3_nt: TGCAGTGCAACGCTAGCGGGGGAAGAGACCCAGTACTTC
d_call: TRBD1; cdr3_length: 13; clone_size: many; j_call: TRBJ1-2; v_call: TRBV6-5; cdr3_aa: CASCWDRVDGYTF; cdr3_nt: TGTGCCAGCTGTTGGGACAGGGTGGATGGCTACACCTTC
d_call: TRBD1; cdr3_length: 17; clone_size: many; j_call: TRBJ1-2; v_call: TRBV6-4; cdr3_aa: CASSPRGIGGPNYGYTF; cdr3_nt: TGTGCCAGCAGTCCAAGAGGTATAGGGGGCCCCAACTATGGCTACACCTTC
d_call: .; cdr3_length: 14; clone_size: many; j_call: TRBJ1-5; v_call: TRBV12-3/TRBV12-4; cdr3_aa: CASSLRGGAQPQHF; cdr3_nt: TGTGCCAGCAGTTTAAGGGGGGGGGCTCAGCCCCAGCATTTT
d_call: TRBD2; cdr3_length: 16; clone_size: few; j_call: TRBJ2-3; v_call: TRBV4-3; cdr3_aa: CASSPGRVAGWDTQYF; cdr3_nt: TGCGCCAGCAGCCCAGGGAGGGTAGCGGGGTGGGATACGCAGTATTTT
d_call: .; cdr3_length: 12; clone_size: many; j_call: TRBJ1-1; v_call: TRBV6-1; cdr3_aa: CASERVGTEAFF; cdr3_nt: TGTGCCAGCGAACGGGTCGGGACTGAAGCTTTCTTT
d_call: .; cdr3_length: 16; clone_size: many; j_call: TRBJ2-6; v_call: TRBV12-3/TRBV12-4; cdr3_aa: CASTLGQASGANVLTF; cdr3_nt: TGTGCCAGCACCTTGGGGCAGGCCTCTGGGGCCAACGTCCTGACTTTC
d_call: TRBD1; cdr3_length: 15; clone_size: many; j_call: TRBJ1-2; v_call: TRBV19; cdr3_aa: CASSIDGGGDYGYTF; cdr3_nt: TGTGCCAGTAGTATAGATGGAGGGGGCGACTATGGCTACACCTTC
d_call: TRBD1; cdr3_length: 16; clone_size: many; j_call: TRBJ2-7; v_call: TRBV6-5; cdr3_aa: CASSYTTGTGYPEQYF; cdr3_nt: TGTGCCAGCAGTTACACAACCGGGACAGGGTATCCCGAGCAGTACTTC
d_call: .; cdr3_length: 11; clone_size: many; j_call: TRBJ2-5; v_call: TRBV20-1; cdr3_aa: CSTLTQETQYF; cdr3_nt: TGCAGTACCCTCACCCAAGAGACCCAGTACTTC
d_call: TRBD1; cdr3_length: 15; clone_size: many; j_call: TRBJ1-2; v_call: TRBV12-3/TRBV12-4; cdr3_aa: CASSLINRGDDGYTF; cdr3_nt: TGTGCCAGCAGTTTAATCAACAGGGGGGATGATGGCTACACCTTC
d_call: TRBD1; cdr3_length: 14; clone_size: many; j_call: TRBJ1-1; v_call: TRBV20-1; cdr3_aa: CSAREDRKNTEAFF; cdr3_nt: TGCAGTGCTAGAGAGGACAGGAAGAACACTGAAGCTTTCTTT
d_call: TRBD1; cdr3_length: 19; clone_size: .; j_call: TRBJ1-1; v_call: TRBV11-2; cdr3_aa: CASSTRGPGQGARTTEAFF; cdr3_nt: TGTGCCAGCAGCACAAGGGGCCCGGGACAGGGGGCGAGGACCACTGAAGCTTTCTTT
d_call: TRBD1; cdr3_length: 16; clone_size: many; j_call: TRBJ1-2; v_call: TRBV6-5; cdr3_aa: CASSYRGQGGVYDYTF; cdr3_nt: TGTGCCAGCAGTTACCGAGGACAGGGTGGCGTCTATGACTACACCTTC
d_call: TRBD2; cdr3_length: 15; clone_size: many; j_call: TRBJ2-7; v_call: TRBV12-3/TRBV12-4; cdr3_aa: CASSPRGGSSYEQYF; cdr3_nt: TGTGCCAGCAGTCCCCGGGGGGGGTCCTCCTACGAGCAGTACTTC
d_call: .; cdr3_length: 16; clone_size: many; j_call: TRBJ1-5; v_call: TRBV4-1; cdr3_aa: CASSPSARGGGLPQHF; cdr3_nt: TGCGCCAGCAGCCCCTCCGCCCGGGGCGGGGGGTTGCCCCAGCATTTT
d_call: TRBD2; cdr3_length: 16; clone_size: many; j_call: TRBJ2-7; v_call: TRBV9; cdr3_aa: CASSVGASGFSYEQYF; cdr3_nt: TGTGCCAGCAGCGTAGGGGCTAGCGGATTCTCCTACGAGCAGTACTTC
d_call: .; cdr3_length: 15; clone_size: many; j_call: TRBJ2-7; v_call: TRBV6-1; cdr3_aa: CASSEVAGHPYEQYF; cdr3_nt: TGTGCCAGCAGTGAAGTGGCGGGACACCCCTACGAGCAGTACTTC
d_call: TRBD1; cdr3_length: 16; clone_size: many; j_call: TRBJ1-5; v_call: TRBV27; cdr3_aa: CASSPRTGVGNQPQHF; cdr3_nt: TGTGCCAGCAGTCCTCGGACAGGTGTGGGCAATCAGCCCCAGCATTTT
d_call: TRBD2; cdr3_length: 17; clone_size: few; j_call: TRBJ2-7; v_call: TRBV11-1; cdr3_aa: CASSSNRGVKSSYEQYF; cdr3_nt: TGTGCCAGCAGCTCCAACCGGGGGGTCAAGAGCTCCTACGAGCAGTACTTC
d_call: TRBD1; cdr3_length: 14; clone_size: many; j_call: TRBJ2-7; v_call: TRBV5-1; cdr3_aa: CASSIRDRAHEQYF; cdr3_nt: TGCGCCAGCAGCATCCGGGACAGGGCCCACGAGCAGTACTTC
d_call: .; cdr3_length: 14; clone_size: many; j_call: TRBJ1-2; v_call: TRBV5-1; cdr3_aa: CASSLPGGLEGYTF; cdr3_nt: TGCGCCAGCAGCCTACCCGGGGGCTTGGAGGGCTACACCTTC